This T cell receptor beta chain was captured by sequencing in a study of identifying expanded T cells in peripheral blood. Overall study findings and caveats: Differentially abundant clones: about 1.2 between replicates, about 16 at approximately two weeks, 19 to 20 at four. Across healthy donors, higher total template counts meant significantly greater approximately 2-week count variance.

With respect to this clone: Antigen: not known.

V was cut by 0 bases and J by 4 bases, with 9 bases left in between. The CDR3 spans 14 residues. Germline V gene data show CDR1 as KGHSH and CDR2 as LQKENI. Collection occurred without any documented infections or immune events in donors. Profiling relied on immunoSEQ multiplex PCR, and the TCRdb table lists in-frame clones only, not all of them. Here the sample spans 95,000 to 100,000 clones, around 88% being singletons. This chain uses TRBV18 with TRBJ1-2, with D perhaps TRBD1 (5 bases). The source of this sequence is a person aged 18 to 70 in good health. Sequences were obtained from blood. The CDR3 coding sequence is TGTGCCAGCTCACCACCGGTCGGGACCTATGGCTACACCTTC. It yields the protein CASSPPVGTYGYTF.